These 18 T cell receptor beta chains were sequenced from one sample in a study of technical replicates of blood from a few donors. Clones were read by immunoSEQ multiplex PCR, and TCRdb kept only the in-frame ones, dropping some. The top ten clones hold 0.3% to 0.5% of a sample with around 83,000 clones, about nine tenths of them seen once. The source material was T cells isolated from PBMCs. Every receptor here comes from a human donor in good health. Some clones in this sample may be carry-over from other donors' samples.

The chain joins TRBV6-5 to TRBJ1-1, with D maybe TRBD1 (6 bases). V was pared by 5 bases and J by 2 bases, with 15 bases between. From germline, CDR1 is MNHEY and CDR2 SVGAGI. CDR3 length: 15 amino acids. CDR3 DNA: TGTGCCAGCAGTACACAGGGCGCCCTCAACACTGAAGCTTTCTTT. It codes for CASSTQGALNTEAFF.

The DNA of the CDR3 is TGTGCCAGCAGCCAGGGACAGGCATGGCCCCAGCATTTT. It codes for CASSQGQAWPQHF. The chain couples TRBV7-9 to TRBJ1-5; 8 positions match TRBD1. The CDR3 spans 13 residues. V was clipped by 5 bases and J by 9 bases; unmatched bases: 6. Germline V gives CDR1 SEHNR, CDR2 FQNEAQ (reference sequence).

The chain employs TRBV9 and TRBJ2-1, with D maybe TRBD2 (6 bases). V was trimmed by 3 bases and J by 4 bases, leaving 14 bases between them. The germline gives CDR1 SGDLS, CDR2 YYNGEE. The CDR3 length is 15 residues. The CDR3 coding sequence is TGTGCCAGCAGCGACGGAGGAGGGAGTTACAATGAGCAGTTCTTC. Its protein product is CASSDGGGSYNEQFF.

CDR3 sequence (DNA): TGTGCCAGCAGCCTAACAGGGGGCACAACTAATGAAAAACTGTTTTTT. Its translation is CASSLTGGTTNEKLFF. The chain joins TRBV9 to TRBJ1-4; 9 nucleotides agree with TRBD1. The V gene's germline CDR1 is SGDLS and CDR2 YYNGEE. The CDR3 is made up of 16 amino acids. Trimming at V came to 4 bases and at J to 0 bases, leaving 4 bases not matched to a gene.

V is TRBV28 and J is TRBJ2-7, with TRBD2 identical over 13 bases. Germline CDR1 reads MDHEN; CDR2 reads SYDVKM. J was trimmed by 5 bases and V by 5 bases; bases with no gene match: 9. This CDR3 has 16 residues. CDR3 region: CASSPPRLAGGDEQYF. DNA for the CDR3: TGTGCCAGCAGTCCCCCCCGACTAGCGGGAGGCGACGAGCAGTACTTC.

The gene calls are TRBV2 and TRBJ2-1; 11 nucleotides agree with TRBD2. Germline V CDR1 and CDR2: SNHLY, FYNNEI. The V segment lost 8 bases and the J segment 6 bases; nucleotides outside the gene matches: 3. The CDR3 is made up of 13 amino acids. In DNA form, the CDR3 reads TGTGCCAGCTTAACTAGCGGGAGCAATGAGCAGTTCTTC. Amino acids: CASLTSGSNEQFF.

This clone was recorded a few times. The chain employs TRBV15 and TRBJ1-1; D gene ambiguous. Germline lookup yields CDR1 LNHNV and CDR2 YYDKDF (reference sequence). The germline V and J ends were trimmed by 0 bases and 4 bases, with 15 bases remaining between them. The CDR3 has 16 amino acids. Here the CDR3 reads CATSRDGARMSTEAFF. In nucleotides, the CDR3 is TGTGCCACCAGCAGAGACGGAGCGCGAATGAGCACTGAAGCTTTCTTT.

The chain joins TRBV5-1 to TRBJ2-3, with 8 bases identical to TRBD2. V trimming: 0 bases; J trimming: 4 bases; junction bases outside the gene matches: 4. Germline CDR1 is SGHRS and CDR2 is YFSETQ. There are 15 residues in the CDR3. The CDR3 region has the DNA TGCGCCAGCAGCTTGGGAGTCGGGGGGGCAGATACGCAGTATTTT. It translates to CASSLGVGGADTQYF. Combining the CDR3 with reference TRBV5-1 and TRBJ2-3 gives the whole variable domain KAGVTQTPRYLIKTRGQQVTLSCSPISGHRSVSWYQQTPGQGLQFLFEYFSETQRNKGNFPGRFSGRQFSNSRSEMNVSTLELGDSALYLCASSLGVGGADTQYFGPGTRLTVL.

CDR3 sequence (DNA): TGTGCCAGCAGTTTTTCAGGGGGTAATCAGCCCCAGCATTTT. As protein: CASSFSGGNQPQHF. The rearrangement uses TRBV27 and TRBJ1-5; TRBD1 matches at 7 bases. The germline gives CDR1 MNHEY, CDR2 SMNVEV (reference sequence). V shed 3 bases and J 4 bases; nucleotides not matched to a gene: 3. This CDR3 is built from 14 residues.

The gene calls are TRBV6-4 and TRBJ2-7; TRBD2 might be the D (6 bases). Germline CDR1 MRHNA, CDR2 SNTAGT. V was shortened by 3 bases and J by 3 bases, with 12 bases between the two germline ends. The CDR3 consists of 14 residues. The CDR3 loop reads CASSEVWGDYEQYF. The CDR3 DNA follows: TGTGCCAGCAGTGAGGTTTGGGGGGACTACGAGCAGTACTTC.

Only one count was recorded for this clone. This chain uses TRBV18 with TRBJ2-7; 16 nucleotides agree with TRBD2. The length of the CDR3 is 17 residues. Losses at the gene ends were 0 bases for V and 7 bases for J; bases not matched to a gene: 6. Germline V lookup: CDR1 KGHSH, CDR2 LQKENI. The CDR3: CASSPPGLAGGPGEQYF. The CDR3 nucleotides are TGTGCCAGCTCACCACCGGGACTAGCGGGAGGGCCGGGTGAGCAGTACTTC.

The chain uses TRBV28 and TRBJ2-7; D unresolved. CDR3 length equals 13 residues. Trimming removed 8 bases at V and 2 bases at J, with 13 bases between. CDR1 MDHEN and CDR2 SYDVKM come from the germline V gene. CDR3 coding DNA: TGTGCCAGCGGTAGTCAAAACCCCTACGAGCAGTACTTC. Translation: CASGSQNPYEQYF. The whole variable domain, remainder taken from reference TRBV28 and TRBJ2-7, is DVKVTQSSRYLVKRTGEKVFLECVQDMDHENMFWYRQDPGLGLRLIYFSYDVKMKEKGDIPEGYSVSREKKERFSLILESASTNQTSMYLCASGSQNPYEQYFGPGTRLTVT.

J is TRBJ2-6 and V is TRBV19; 7 nucleotides line up with TRBD2. Germline V lookup: CDR1 LNHDA, CDR2 SQIVND (reference sequence). The CDR3 has 14 amino acids. The junction had 2 bases not matched to a gene; V was cut back by 7 bases and J by 2 bases. Written as DNA, the CDR3 is TGTGCCAGTAAGCGGGGCACTGGGGCCAACGTCCTGACTTTC. This sequence encodes CASKRGTGANVLTF.

The chain is built from TRBV30 and TRBJ2-7; possibly TRBD2 for D (6 bases). CDR3 length equals 13 residues. Germline assignment: CDR1 GTSNPN and CDR2 SVGIG (reference sequence). V was cut by 5 bases and J by 2 bases, with 13 bases left in between. The CDR3 DNA is TGTGCCTGGGAGGGCGGGACTCCCTACGAGCAGTACTTC. This gives the protein CAWEGGTPYEQYF.

This chain links TRBV29-1 with TRBJ2-7, with 8 bases matching TRBD1. The J segment lost 3 bases and the V segment lost 4 bases, leaving 2 bases of the junction unmatched. The germline V gene has CDR1 SQVTM and CDR2 ANQGSEA. The CDR3 consists of 12 residues. In nucleotides, the CDR3 is TGCAGCGTTGTCGGACAGGGCTACGAGCAGTACTTC. As protein: CSVVGQGYEQYF.

This chain links TRBV21-1 with TRBJ2-2; the D call of TRBD1 is as the table states it, not checked on the DNA. TRBV21-1 constitutes a pseudogene. The CDR3 has 18 residues. Here the CDR3 DNA reads TGTGCCAGCAGCAAACGGCCAGGTTACACACCGAACACCGGGGAGCTGTTTTTT. This encodes CASSKRPGYTPNTGELFF.

The chain links TRBV7-3 to TRBJ2-1, with 7 bases fitting TRBD1. The V and J ends lost 6 bases and 3 bases, in that order; junction bases with no gene match: 8. CDR3 size: 15 residues. Per germline, CDR1 SGHTA and CDR2 FQGTGA. The CDR3, as DNA: TGTGCCAGCAGTTCCGGGACAGATTTCTACAATGAGCAGTTCTTC. Translation gives CASSSGTDFYNEQFF.

The chain is built from TRBV4-1 and TRBJ1-5, with 7 bases identical to TRBD1. This CDR3 spans 15 amino acids. J gave up 3 bases and V 4 bases, and 6 bases lay outside the gene matches. Looked up from germline, CDR1 is MGHRA and CDR2 is YSYEKL. The CDR3 nucleotides read TGCGCCAGCAGCCGAGAACAGGGGAACAATCAGCCCCAGCATTTT. Its protein product is CASSREQGNNQPQHF.